The rows below give T cell receptor beta chains drawn from one sample of a study of T-cell reconstitution after alpha-beta-depleted transplantation in children. TCRdb re-called the PCR reads with MiXCR, one entry per CDR3 protein. The sample records hundreds of thousands of distinct CDR3 sequences, roughly a tenth being singletons. Sequencing was performed on PBMCs, taken before TCRalphabeta/CD19-depleted stem cell transplant. These TCRs come from a child younger than 10 with inherited bone marrow failure, due to receive a stem cell transplant. Both conserved end residues are part of each CDR3. A D gene is named only where the DNA matches it firmly. Expanded clones get a size class; other rows say once, few or many, or leave the size out.

V gene	D gene	clone size	J gene	CDR3 DNA	CDR3 protein
TRBV3-1	.	few	TRBJ2-3	TGTGCCAGCAGCCAAGGTTTGTGGGGACCTAGCACAGATACGCAGTATTTT	CASSQGLWGPSTDTQYF
TRBV6-8	.	few	TRBJ1-5	TGTGCCAGCAATACCGGGCCCCGGCCCCCTTATAGCAATCAGCCCCAGCATTTT	CASNTGPRPPYSNQPQHF
TRBV7-2	.	few	TRBJ2-6	TGTGCCAGCAGCTTAGGGCGACAGGTCTCTGGGGCCAACGTCCTGACTTTC	CASSLGRQVSGANVLTF
TRBV29-1	TRBD1	few	TRBJ1-1	TGCAGCGTTGAGCAGGGGGCAGATACTGAAGCTTTCTTT	CSVEQGADTEAFF
TRBV3-1	.	many	TRBJ1-5	TGTGCCAGCAGCCCCGGGTGGGGAGACAATCAGCCCCAGCATTTT	CASSPGWGDNQPQHF
TRBV30	.	few	TRBJ2-7	TGTGCCTGGAGAATAGGGTTTGGATACGAGCAGTACTTC	CAWRIGFGYEQYF
TRBV7-9	TRBD2	.	TRBJ2-5	TGTGCCAGCAGCCCGGGACTAGCGGGAGACGGGGAGACCCAGTACTTC	CASSPGLAGDGETQYF
TRBV20-1	TRBD1	.	TRBJ1-5	TGCAGTGCTGACAGGGGGCATCAGCCCCAGCATTTT	CSADRGHQPQHF
TRBV19	.	few	TRBJ1-1	TGTGCCAGTAGTTTGGCTGCGGGGCAGAACACTGAAGCTTTCTTT	CASSLAAGQNTEAFF
TRBV30	.	many	TRBJ1-1	TGTGCCTGGAGTTGGCAGGGTAACACTGAAGCTTTCTTT	CAWSWQGNTEAFF
TRBV6-2/TRBV6-3	.	few	TRBJ2-7	TGTGCCAGCAGTTACGCTGGGTGGAGCTACGAGCAGTACTTC	CASSYAGWSYEQYF
TRBV12-3/TRBV12-4	TRBD2	many	TRBJ2-1	TGTGCCAGCAGTTTAGAGGGACTAGCGTCCAATGAGCAGTTCTTC	CASSLEGLASNEQFF
TRBV7-6	.	many	TRBJ2-1	TGTGCCAGCAGCTTACTGAGGAACAATGAGCAGTTCTTC	CASSLLRNNEQFF
TRBV9	.	.	TRBJ2-7	TGTGCCAGCAGCCTAAGCGGACAAGACTACGAGCAGTACTTC	CASSLSGQDYEQYF
TRBV9	.	many	TRBJ2-7	TGTGCCAGCAGCGTAGGGGGACGGGGAGGATACGAGCAGTACTTC	CASSVGGRGGYEQYF
TRBV9	.	many	TRBJ2-3	TGTGCCAGCAGCGTAGGAGGCTACACAGATACGCAGTATTTT	CASSVGGYTDTQYF
TRBV11-2	TRBD2	many	TRBJ2-7	TGTGCCAGCAGCTTATTTCGGGAGGGCCCAGAGCAGTACTTC	CASSLFREGPEQYF
TRBV28	.	many	TRBJ2-1	TGTGCCAGCAGTTTATGGGGGGGTCATGAGCAGTTCTTC	CASSLWGGHEQFF
TRBV5-1	TRBD1	many	TRBJ1-4	TGCGCCAGCCAAAGACAGGGGGGTGAAAAACTGTTTTTT	CASQRQGGEKLFF
TRBV4-3	.	many	TRBJ1-6	TGCGCCAGCAGCCAAGGGACAGCTAGCTCCTATAATTCACCCCTCCACTTT	CASSQGTASSYNSPLHF
TRBV6-1	TRBD2	many	TRBJ2-7	TGTGCCAGCAGTGAAAGTCCTAGCGGGATCCAGGAGCAGTACTTC	CASSESPSGIQEQYF
TRBV19	TRBD2	.	TRBJ2-1	TGTGCCAGTAGTATAGGCCTAGCGGGGAGCTCCTACAATGAGCAGTTCTTC	CASSIGLAGSSYNEQFF
TRBV12-3/TRBV12-4	.	few	TRBJ2-5	TGTGCCAGCAGTTTAAGTCTCTCCGGCGGGGAGACCCAGTACTTC	CASSLSLSGGETQYF
TRBV7-2	.	many	TRBJ2-1	TGTGCCAGCAGCTTAGAGTACCGGAACAATGAGCAGTTCTTC	CASSLEYRNNEQFF
TRBV11-2	TRBD2	once	TRBJ2-7	TGTGCCAGCACCAGTCGACTAGCGGAGAACTACGAGCAGTACTTC	CASTSRLAENYEQYF
TRBV20-1	TRBD1	few	TRBJ1-1	TGCAGTGCTTCAGGGGGGATGATGAACACTGAAGCTTTCTTT	CSASGGMMNTEAFF
TRBV29-1	.	many	TRBJ1-1	TGCAGCGTTGAAACGGTGTTATGGACTGAAGCTTTCTTT	CSVETVLWTEAFF
TRBV27	.	.	TRBJ2-3	TGTGCCAGCCTTAAATCGGATACGCAGTATTTT	CASLKSDTQYF
TRBV5-1	.	.	TRBJ2-2	TGCGCCAGCAGCTTGGACCCGGGGGCTTGGACCGGGGAGCTGTTTTTT	CASSLDPGAWTGELFF
TRBV24-1	.	many	TRBJ2-1	TGTGCCACCAGTGATCGGTGGGGCCGCTCCTACAATGAGCAGTTCTTC	CATSDRWGRSYNEQFF
TRBV27	.	few	TRBJ2-1	TGTGCCAGTAAAATTCGGGACGCAACGTACAATGAGCAGTTCTTC	CASKIRDATYNEQFF
TRBV4-2	TRBD2	many	TRBJ2-1	TGTGCCAGCAGCCCAGGGACTAGCGGGGGTAGCTCCTACAATGAGCAGTTCTTC	CASSPGTSGGSSYNEQFF